A single sample gave rise to the 24 T cell receptor beta chains below, sequenced in a study of blood T cell repertoires in COVID-19. This table comes from immunoSEQ multiplex PCR, and its TCRdb copy is limited to in-frame clones, with some not included. Of hundreds of thousands of clones detected, 75% to 90% appear once; the ten largest clones hold roughly 4%. Sequencing used PBMCs or T cells enriched from blood (not recorded which). All receptors derive from a woman aged 30 to 39 who had been exposed to COVID-19.

The chain carries TRBV9 and TRBJ2-1; 11 bases fit TRBD2. There are 13 residues in the CDR3. CDR1 is SGDLS, CDR2 YYNGEE, per germline. V trimming: 7 bases; J trimming: 9 bases; junction bases outside the gene matches: 6. The CDR3 region is CASGSGGAGEQFF. In DNA, the CDR3 is TGTGCCAGCGGTAGCGGGGGGGCTGGTGAGCAGTTCTTC.

V gene TRBV6-2 or TRBV6-3 combines with J gene TRBJ1-2; TRBD1 matches at 8 bases. Germline trimming cut 6 bases from V and 8 bases from J; bases unmatched to any gene: 11. Germline V gene lookup returns CDR1 MNHEY and CDR2 SVGEGT. This CDR3 is 14 amino acids long. CDR3 bases: TGTGCCAGCAGCACCACGACAGGGGTGATCGGCTACACCTTC. Its translation: CASSTTTGVIGYTF.

The chain employs TRBV6-6 and TRBJ2-7; possible D gene TRBD2, 6 bases. The V end was cut by 2 bases, the J end by 1 base, with 9 bases between. CDR1 MNHNY and CDR2 SVGAGI come from the germline V gene (reference sequence). CDR3 length: 14 amino acids. The CDR3 sequence is CASSYAGRSYEQYF. DNA of the CDR3: TGTGCCAGCAGTTACGCGGGGCGGTCCTACGAGCAGTACTTC.

The rearrangement uses TRBV4-1 and TRBJ1-6; D ambiguous. The V gene lost 0 bases and the J gene lost 13 bases, with 7 bases spanning the gap. This CDR3 has 12 residues. CDR1 is MGHRA and CDR2 is YSYEKL in the germline V gene. CDR3 DNA: TGCGCCAGCAGCCAAGATGTTCTGCCCCTCCACTTT. Its protein product is CASSQDVLPLHF.

The chain uses TRBV19 and TRBJ1-6; TRBD1 aligns across 7 bases. The CDR3 is 18 amino acids. The germline V gene encodes CDR1 LNHDA and CDR2 SQIVND (reference sequence). Unmatched junction bases numbered 21, after V lost 6 bases and J lost 10 bases. CDR3 in DNA: TGTGCCAGTAGATTCGGACAGGCCCAACGCGGATCGGGATCACCCCTCCACTTT. Translated, it gives CASRFGQAQRGSGSPLHF.

This chain links TRBV18 with TRBJ2-5, with D tentatively TRBD1 (5 bases). The CDR3 spans 14 residues. With 2 bases removed from V and 5 bases from J, the gap between germline ends came to 12 bases. Germline loops: CDR1 KGHSH, CDR2 LQKENI. As DNA, the CDR3 is TGTGCCAGCTCACCAGGGCAGGGCGGTGAGACCCAGTACTTC. It specifies CASSPGQGGETQYF.

The chain is built from TRBV12-5 and TRBJ2-3; D might be TRBD1 (8 bases). This CDR3 is built from 16 residues. Germline assignment: CDR1 LGHNT and CDR2 FRNRAP. With 4 bases removed from V and 1 base from J, the gap between germline ends came to 15 bases. In DNA, the CDR3 is TGTGCTAGTGGTTCTACAGGGGGACTACGCACAGATACGCAGTATTTT. Translation gives CASGSTGGLRTDTQYF. The whole variable domain, remainder taken from reference TRBV12-5 and TRBJ2-3, is DARVTQTPRHKVTEMGQEVTMRCQPILGHNTVFWYRQTMMQGLELLAYFRNRAPLDDSGMPKDRFSAEMPDATLATLKIQPSEPRDSAVYFCASGSTGGLRTDTQYFGPGTRLTVL.

The chain's CDR3 is CASSQGGLAGHNEQFF. The CDR3 DNA is TGTGCCAGCAGCCAAGGGGGACTAGCAGGCCACAATGAGCAGTTCTTC. The chain employs TRBV4-2 and TRBJ2-1, with 9 bases aligning to TRBD2. The J segment lost 5 bases and the V segment lost 1 base, leaving 6 bases of the junction unmatched. Germline CDR1 reads LGHNA; CDR2 reads YNFKEQ. The CDR3 runs 16 residues.

This clone was counted a single time. The chain recombines TRBV11-3 with TRBJ1-3, with a weak D call TRBD1 (5 bases). This CDR3 is built from 15 residues. Germline CDR1 is SGHNT and CDR2 is YENEEA. V was trimmed by 5 bases and J by 4 bases, leaving 15 bases between them. CDR3 loop: CASSLGAGSGNTIYF. CDR3 DNA sequence: TGTGCCAGCAGCCTAGGTGCAGGGTCCGGAAACACCATATATTTT.

This chain joins TRBV7-9 and TRBJ2-1; 7 bases are a match to TRBD2. Germline trimming cut 7 bases from V and 6 bases from J; bases unmatched to any gene: 12. Germline loops: CDR1 SEHNR, CDR2 FQNEAQ (reference sequence). CDR3 length equals 15 residues. The CDR3 loop is CASTPLGGSINEQFF. CDR3 coding DNA: TGTGCCAGCACCCCCCTGGGGGGGTCGATCAATGAGCAGTTCTTC.

The chain links TRBV14 to TRBJ2-7; D is unclear. The CDR3 has 14 amino acids. The V end was cut by 0 bases, the J end by 8 bases, with 14 bases between. Germline-derived CDR1 and CDR2 are SGHDN and FVKESK. CDR3 protein: CASSQDPSAAKQYF. In DNA, the CDR3 is TGTGCCAGCAGCCAAGATCCGTCGGCGGCCAAGCAGTACTTC.

The chain joins TRBV3-1 (or the pseudogene TRBV3-2) to TRBJ1-6; TRBD1 is a possible D gene (6 bases). This CDR3 has 14 amino acids. V lost 0 bases and J lost 11, with 11 bases in between. Germline V CDR1 and CDR2: LGHDT, YNNKEL (reference sequence). The CDR3 reads CASSQDGGGPPLHF. Here the CDR3 DNA reads TGTGCCAGCAGCCAAGATGGGGGGGGGCCACCCCTCCACTTT.

This chain connects TRBV5-4 to TRBJ1-5; no clear D gene. CDR1 SGHNT and CDR2 YYREEE come from the germline V gene (reference sequence). The CDR3 consists of 15 residues. V dropped 4 bases and J dropped 7 bases, with 18 bases sitting between them. CDR3 sequence reads: CASSRGPESGQPQHF. The CDR3 DNA is TGTGCCAGCAGCCGAGGTCCGGAAAGCGGGCAGCCCCAGCATTTT.

This clone was seen a single time. V and J are TRBV4-1 and TRBJ1-6, with a possible D match to TRBD1 (6 bases). The CDR3 length is 18 residues. The V gene lost 0 bases and the J gene lost 4 bases, with 16 bases spanning the gap. Germline CDR1 reads MGHRA; CDR2 reads YSYEKL. The CDR3 protein is CASSQDGSIQGYNSPLHF. CDR3 nucleotides: TGCGCCAGCAGCCAAGATGGAAGTATTCAGGGGTATAATTCACCCCTCCACTTT.

The chain joins TRBV2 to TRBJ1-2, with a weak D call TRBD1 (5 bases). CDR3 length: 13 amino acids. With 6 bases removed from V and 3 bases from J, the gap between germline ends came to 11 bases. Germline CDR1 and CDR2: SNHLY and FYNNEI. This CDR3 is CASRTTAYYGYTF. CDR3 DNA: TGTGCCAGCAGGACGACAGCTTACTATGGCTACACCTTC.

J is TRBJ2-1 and V is TRBV11-2; D unclear. The germline gives CDR1 SGHAT, CDR2 FQNNGV. The CDR3 spans 13 residues. Trimming pared 0 bases from V and 7 bases from J, leaving 7 bases between. CDR3 in DNA: TGTGCCAGCAGCTTAGACCCTCTTAATGAGCAGTTCTTC. Translated: CASSLDPLNEQFF. Full variable domain (missing parts from reference TRBV11-2 and TRBJ2-1): EAGVAQSPRYKIIEKRQSVAFWCNPISGHATLYWYQQILGQGPKLLIQFQNNGVVDDSQLPKDRFSAERLKGVDSTLKIQPAKLEDSAVYLCASSLDPLNEQFFGPGTRLTVL.

In DNA, the CDR3 is TGTGCCAGCAGCTTAGCGGATACGCAGTATTTT. Its translation: CASSLADTQYF. The rearrangement uses TRBV11-2 and TRBJ2-3; D is ambiguous. Germline loops: CDR1 SGHAT, CDR2 FQNNGV. The CDR3 is made up of 11 amino acids. V lost 1 base, J lost 6 bases, and 2 bases lay in between.

The chain recombines TRBV12-5 with TRBJ2-5; D may be TRBD2 (7 bases). The V gene's germline CDR1 is LGHNT and CDR2 FRNRAP. V was trimmed by 4 bases and J by 4 bases, leaving 13 bases between them. This CDR3 contains 14 residues. CDR3 loop: CASGYGGGRETQYF. DNA of the CDR3: TGTGCTAGTGGTTATGGCGGGGGCCGAGAGACCCAGTACTTC.

This rearrangement joins TRBV11-3 to TRBJ1-5, with unresolved D. Trimming took 4 bases from V and 0 from J, leaving 4 bases between them. The germline V gene encodes CDR1 SGHNT and CDR2 YENEEA. The CDR3 runs 13 residues. The CDR3 spells CASSSGSNQPQHF. The CDR3 DNA reads TGTGCCAGCAGCTCCGGTAGCAATCAGCCCCAGCATTTT.

This clone has more than one count but fewer than ten. The chain joins TRBV5-1 to TRBJ1-3; D uncertain. Trimming left V 3 bases short and J 0 bases short, with 10 bases between. The CDR3 is 15 residues long. The germline V gene has CDR1 SGHRS and CDR2 YFSETQ. CDR3 residues: CASSSGVSSGNTIYF. In DNA, the CDR3 is TGCGCCAGCAGCTCCGGGGTAAGCTCTGGAAACACCATATATTTT.

The CDR3 protein is CASTLDAPNEKLFF. The CDR3 region has the DNA TGCGCCAGCACCCTAGACGCACCGAATGAAAAACTGTTTTTT. The gene calls are TRBV5-1 and TRBJ1-4, with unresolved D. The CDR3 is 14 residues long. Germline values: CDR1 SGHRS, CDR2 YFSETQ. The ends were cut back, 6 bases at V and 5 bases at J, with 14 bases in the middle. Full variable domain (remainder filled in from reference TRBV5-1 and TRBJ1-4): KAGVTQTPRYLIKTRGQQVTLSCSPISGHRSVSWYQQTPGQGLQFLFEYFSETQRNKGNFPGRFSGRQFSNSRSEMNVSTLELGDSALYLCASTLDAPNEKLFFGSGTQLSVL.

V usage is TRBV6-5 and J usage is TRBJ1-6; D perhaps matches TRBD1 (5 bases). V lost 2 bases to trimming and J lost 10 bases, with 12 bases between them. Germline loops: CDR1 MNHEY, CDR2 SVGAGI. The length of the CDR3 is 14 residues. The CDR3 spells CASSYVQGSSPLHF. The CDR3 DNA reads as TGTGCCAGCAGTTACGTCCAGGGATCCTCACCCCTCCACTTT.

The CDR3 DNA sequence: TGTGCCAGCAGCCTGAGCGGGGCGAGCGATACGCAGTATTTT. Amino acids: CASSLSGASDTQYF. The chain combines TRBV11-3 with TRBJ2-3; 7 bases line up with TRBD2. CDR1 and CDR2 from the germline V gene are SGHNT and YENEEA. Trimming removed 5 bases from V and 6 bases from J; junction bases left unmatched: 8. This CDR3 is 14 amino acids long.

CDR3 sequence: CAWSVSGRRVTEAFF. CDR3 nucleotides: TGTGCCTGGAGTGTAAGCGGCAGGCGGGTCACTGAAGCTTTCTTT. The chain employs TRBV30 and TRBJ1-1; D gene unclear. The CDR3 has 15 residues. CDR1 is GTSNPN and CDR2 is SVGIG in the germline V gene (reference sequence). V dropped 0 bases and J dropped 4 bases, with 15 bases sitting between them.